This T cell receptor beta chain appears in the sequencing data of a study of control samples from healthy donors and cancer patients. The assay was immunoSEQ multiplex PCR, and TCRdb's table has in-frame clones only and misses some. The data hold under 300,000 clones, with almost 85% observed a single time. Germline assignment: CDR1 LNHNV and CDR2 YYDKDF (reference sequence). The germline V and J ends were trimmed by 0 bases and 2 bases, with 8 bases remaining between them. This CDR3 has 15 amino acids. V gene TRBV15 combines with J gene TRBJ1-3; perhaps TRBD1 as D (6 bases). The TCR originated in an older woman with lung cancer. The specimen was PBMCs. CDR3 loop: CATSRDQGTGNTIYF. DNA of the CDR3: TGTGCCACCAGCAGAGATCAGGGGACTGGAAACACCATATATTTT.